This T cell receptor (beta chain) came from a study of beta chain features in type 1 diabetes (dated by TCRdb to the late 2010s). Turning to the overall study: No differences in mean age, gender distribution, total cell number or subset yield were found between patients and healthy donors. Across all samples, 90 million to 130 million sorted cells were examined, and cell number per subset correlated strongly with RNA yield. In the study, TCRB repertoires of sorted circulating CD4+ T cell subsets from recently diagnosed type 1 diabetes patients were compared with those of matched healthy donors. Regulatory and stem cell-like memory subsets were obtained from only 8 patients and roughly eight healthy donors, while naive and central memory subsets were obtained from all 28 donors. The research as a whole found: Because cDNA was sequenced instead of genomic DNA, highly expressing activated cells could be over-represented, though the groups showed no difference in activation or CD3 levels. Because small numbers of individuals were included in the HLA sub-analyses, any influence of HLA type on TCRB rearrangement was left unresolved. Type 1 diabetes patients showed a moderate but significant shortening of TCRB CDR3 length in all four CD4+ subsets. At VDJ recombination sites, patients with type 1 diabetes made fewer insertions and deleted more nucleotides, a pattern implying thymic rearrangement abnormalities. Shorter templates might have been favored by PCR, but patient and control samples were amplified and corrected together, so both groups would have been affected equally by any skew. Naive, central memory and regulatory TCRB repertoires appeared to be more similar among patients than among healthy donors.

About this clone itself: Its antigen remains undetermined. There are no base qualities to consult, and no much larger clone falls within one base.

From each donor, a single peripheral blood sample of about 116 mL on average was drawn into heparinised tubes. A BD FACSAria II and a panel including CD45RO, CCR7, CD25, CD127, CD95 and CD27 were used to sort naive, central memory, regulatory and stem cell-like memory CD4+ T cells. All sorted populations exceeded 95% purity. Right away, PBMCs were isolated by Lymphoprep density gradient centrifugation and were stained directly, with no culture step. To minimize batch effects, samples were stained and sorted in pairs, one healthy donor with one patient per experiment. V is clipped by 8 bases and J by 9 bases, and the sequence between their germline boundaries is 12 bases long. As encoded in the germline V gene (reference sequence), CDR1 is LNHDA while CDR2 is SQIVND. Including cysteine and phenylalanine, the CDR3 has 11 amino acids. The sequence is cut down to CDR3 DNA, 33 bases in frame from base 1.

The entire amount of isolated RNA was reverse transcribed using the High Capacity cDNA Reverse Transcription Kit, so the sequenced TCRB transcripts were expressed ones. Naive, central memory and regulatory T cell samples underwent deep immunoSEQ sequencing, averaging about 3.57 million total reads per sample. After sorted cells were lysed in RLT buffer, RNA was extracted with DNase-treated RNeasy Micro or Mini kits, with the choice depending on cell number. To prevent cross-contamination, every cell subset was processed on its own, while patient and healthy donor samples were processed together. The immunoSEQ multiplex PCR was used to amplify TCRB sequences from cDNA, yielding 87-bp fragments that span the CDR3 region. Amplicons were sequenced on the Illumina HiSeq platform. Per the original workflow: Synthetic template baselines were used to correct PCR bias computationally, reads within Hamming distance 2 were collapsed, and singletons that could not be merged were discarded. By aligning reads against IMGT, V, D and J genes, CDR3 length, and insertions or deletions at six rearrangement sites were assigned. Within each subset, clonotype counts were normalized to sorted cell number, after which true diversity and Gini coefficients were computed with the tcR R package. The overlap coefficient, calculated on TCRB nucleotide sequences, was used to measure repertoire sharing. Out-of-frame TCRB sequences from naive cells were analyzed as a proxy for the pre-selection repertoire. TCRdb re-hosts the immuneACCESS table, in-frame sequences only. Its copies lack some clones; in the studies checked, an unresolved V gene accounts for under half of them, and the cause for the rest is not known. V and J calls and clone size are those listed in that table; D and trimming were worked out from the DNA. The sample includes some 240,000 clones, with 16% observed a single time. Of the sample, 0.07% to 0.095% falls within the top ten clones.

Here the chain combines TRBV19 and TRBJ2-3; tentative D gene TRBD1, with 5 bases matching. Material for sequencing was naive CD4+ T cells from blood. The intended sense of this specimen's cell subset or site label: true naive CD4+ T cells. The origin of this receptor is a man aged 25 to 40 with type 1 diabetes. The encoded CDR3 is CASGQLLTQYF. In nucleotides, the sequence is TGTGCCAGTGGACAATTACTGACGCAGTATTTT.